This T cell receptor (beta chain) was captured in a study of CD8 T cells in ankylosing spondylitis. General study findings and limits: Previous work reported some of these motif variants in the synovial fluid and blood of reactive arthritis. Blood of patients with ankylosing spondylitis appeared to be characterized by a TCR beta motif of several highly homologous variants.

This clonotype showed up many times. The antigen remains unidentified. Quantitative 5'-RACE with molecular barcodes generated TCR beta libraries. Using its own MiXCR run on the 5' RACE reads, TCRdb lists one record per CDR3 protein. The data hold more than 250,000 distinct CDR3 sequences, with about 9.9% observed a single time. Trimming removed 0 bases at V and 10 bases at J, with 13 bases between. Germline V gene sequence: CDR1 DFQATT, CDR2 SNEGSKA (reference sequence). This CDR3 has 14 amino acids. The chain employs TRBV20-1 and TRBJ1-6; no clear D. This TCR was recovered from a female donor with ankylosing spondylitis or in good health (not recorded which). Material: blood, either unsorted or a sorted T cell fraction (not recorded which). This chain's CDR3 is CSARDFRGNSPLHF. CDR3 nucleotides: TGCAGTGCTAGAGATTTCCGGGGAAACTCACCCCTCCACTTT.